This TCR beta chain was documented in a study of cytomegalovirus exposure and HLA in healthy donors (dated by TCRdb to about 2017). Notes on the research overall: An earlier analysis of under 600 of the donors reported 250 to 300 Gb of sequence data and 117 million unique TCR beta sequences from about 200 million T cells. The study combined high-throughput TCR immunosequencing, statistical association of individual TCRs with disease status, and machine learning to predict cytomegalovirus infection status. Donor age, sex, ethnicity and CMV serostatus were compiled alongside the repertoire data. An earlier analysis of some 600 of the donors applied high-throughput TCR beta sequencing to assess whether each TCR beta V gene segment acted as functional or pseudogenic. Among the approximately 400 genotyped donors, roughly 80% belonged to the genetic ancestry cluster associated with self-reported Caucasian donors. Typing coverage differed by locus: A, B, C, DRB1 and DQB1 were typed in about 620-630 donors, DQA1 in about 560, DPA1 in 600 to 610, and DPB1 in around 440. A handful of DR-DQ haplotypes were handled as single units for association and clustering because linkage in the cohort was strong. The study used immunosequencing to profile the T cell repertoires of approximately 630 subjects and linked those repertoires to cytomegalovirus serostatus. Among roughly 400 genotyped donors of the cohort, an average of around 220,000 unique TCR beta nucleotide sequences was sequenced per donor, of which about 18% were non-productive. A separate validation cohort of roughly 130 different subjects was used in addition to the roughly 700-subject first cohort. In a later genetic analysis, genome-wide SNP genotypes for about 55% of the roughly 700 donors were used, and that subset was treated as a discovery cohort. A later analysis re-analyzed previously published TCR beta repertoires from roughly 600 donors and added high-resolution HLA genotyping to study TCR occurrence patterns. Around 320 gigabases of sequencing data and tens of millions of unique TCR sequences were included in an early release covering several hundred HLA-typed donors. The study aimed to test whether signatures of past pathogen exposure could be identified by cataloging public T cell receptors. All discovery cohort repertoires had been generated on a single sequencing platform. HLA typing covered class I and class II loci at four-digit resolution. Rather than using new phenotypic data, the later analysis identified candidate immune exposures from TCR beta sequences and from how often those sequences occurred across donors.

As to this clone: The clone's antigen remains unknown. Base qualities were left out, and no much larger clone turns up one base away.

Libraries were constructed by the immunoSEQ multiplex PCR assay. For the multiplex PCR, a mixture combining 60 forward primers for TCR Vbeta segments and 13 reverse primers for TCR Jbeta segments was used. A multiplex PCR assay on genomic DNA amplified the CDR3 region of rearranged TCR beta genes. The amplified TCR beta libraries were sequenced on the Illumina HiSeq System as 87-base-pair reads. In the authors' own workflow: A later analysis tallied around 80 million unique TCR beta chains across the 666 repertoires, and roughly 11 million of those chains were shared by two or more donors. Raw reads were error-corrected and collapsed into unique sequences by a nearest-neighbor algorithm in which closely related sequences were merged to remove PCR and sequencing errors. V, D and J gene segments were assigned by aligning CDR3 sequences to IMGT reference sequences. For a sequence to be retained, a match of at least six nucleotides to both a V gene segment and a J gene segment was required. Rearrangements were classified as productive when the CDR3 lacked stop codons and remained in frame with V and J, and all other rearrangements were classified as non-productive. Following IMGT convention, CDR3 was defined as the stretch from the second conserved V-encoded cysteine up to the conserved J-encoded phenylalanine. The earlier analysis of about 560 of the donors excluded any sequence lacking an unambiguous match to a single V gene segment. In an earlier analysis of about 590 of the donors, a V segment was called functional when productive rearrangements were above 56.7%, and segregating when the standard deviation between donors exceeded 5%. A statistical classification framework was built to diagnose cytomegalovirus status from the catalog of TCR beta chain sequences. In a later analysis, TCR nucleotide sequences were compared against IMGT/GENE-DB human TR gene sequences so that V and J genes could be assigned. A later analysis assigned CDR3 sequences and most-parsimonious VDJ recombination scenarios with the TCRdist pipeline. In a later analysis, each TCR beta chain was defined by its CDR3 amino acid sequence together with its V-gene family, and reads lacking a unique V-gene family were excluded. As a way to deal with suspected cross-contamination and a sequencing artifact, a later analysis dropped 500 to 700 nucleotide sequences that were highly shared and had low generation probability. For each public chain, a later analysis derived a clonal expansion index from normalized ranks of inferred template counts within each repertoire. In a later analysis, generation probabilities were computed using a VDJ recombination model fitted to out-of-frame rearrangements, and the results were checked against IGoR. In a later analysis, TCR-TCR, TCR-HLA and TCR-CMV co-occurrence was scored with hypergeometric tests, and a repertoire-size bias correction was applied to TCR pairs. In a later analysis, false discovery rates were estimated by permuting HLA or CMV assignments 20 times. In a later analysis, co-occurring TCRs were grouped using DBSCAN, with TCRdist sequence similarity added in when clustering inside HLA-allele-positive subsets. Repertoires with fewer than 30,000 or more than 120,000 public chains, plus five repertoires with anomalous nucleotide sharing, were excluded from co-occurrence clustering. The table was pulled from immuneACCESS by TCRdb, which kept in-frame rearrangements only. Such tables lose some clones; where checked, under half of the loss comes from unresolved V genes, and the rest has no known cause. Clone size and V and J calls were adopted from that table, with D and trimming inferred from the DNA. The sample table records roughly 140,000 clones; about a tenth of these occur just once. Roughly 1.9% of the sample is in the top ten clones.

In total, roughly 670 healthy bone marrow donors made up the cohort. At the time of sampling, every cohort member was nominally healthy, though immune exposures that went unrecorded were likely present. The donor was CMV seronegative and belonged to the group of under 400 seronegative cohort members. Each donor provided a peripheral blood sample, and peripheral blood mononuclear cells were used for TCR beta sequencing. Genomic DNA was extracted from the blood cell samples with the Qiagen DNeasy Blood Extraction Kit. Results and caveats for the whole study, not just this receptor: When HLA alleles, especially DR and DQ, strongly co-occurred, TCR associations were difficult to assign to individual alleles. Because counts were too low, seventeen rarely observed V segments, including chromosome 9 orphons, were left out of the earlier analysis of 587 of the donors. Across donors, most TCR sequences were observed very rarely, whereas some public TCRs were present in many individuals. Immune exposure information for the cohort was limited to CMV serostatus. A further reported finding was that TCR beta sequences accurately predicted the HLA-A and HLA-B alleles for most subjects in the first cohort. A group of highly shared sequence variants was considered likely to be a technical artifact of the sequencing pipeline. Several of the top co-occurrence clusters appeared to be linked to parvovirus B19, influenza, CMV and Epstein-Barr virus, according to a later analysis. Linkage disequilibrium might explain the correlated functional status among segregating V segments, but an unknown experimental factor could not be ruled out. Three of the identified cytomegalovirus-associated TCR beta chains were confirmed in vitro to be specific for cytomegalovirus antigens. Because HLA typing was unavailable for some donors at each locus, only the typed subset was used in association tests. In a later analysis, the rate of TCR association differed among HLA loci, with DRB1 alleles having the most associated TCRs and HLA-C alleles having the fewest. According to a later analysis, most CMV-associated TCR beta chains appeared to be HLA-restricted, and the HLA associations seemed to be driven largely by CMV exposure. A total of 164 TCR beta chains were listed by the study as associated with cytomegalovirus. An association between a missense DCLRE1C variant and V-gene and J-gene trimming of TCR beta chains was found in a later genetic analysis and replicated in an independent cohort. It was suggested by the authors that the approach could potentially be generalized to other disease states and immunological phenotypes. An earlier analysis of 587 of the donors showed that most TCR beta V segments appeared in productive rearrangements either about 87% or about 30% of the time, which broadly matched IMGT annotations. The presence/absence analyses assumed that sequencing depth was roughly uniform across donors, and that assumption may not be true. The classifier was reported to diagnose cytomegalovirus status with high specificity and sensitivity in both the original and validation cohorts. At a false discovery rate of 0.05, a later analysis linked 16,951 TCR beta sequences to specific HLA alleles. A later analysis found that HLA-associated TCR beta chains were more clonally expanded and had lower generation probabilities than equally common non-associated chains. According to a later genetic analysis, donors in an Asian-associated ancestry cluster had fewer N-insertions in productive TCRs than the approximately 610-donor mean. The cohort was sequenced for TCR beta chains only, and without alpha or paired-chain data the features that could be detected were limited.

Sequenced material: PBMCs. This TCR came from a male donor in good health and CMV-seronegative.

The CDR3 reads CASTGEGPEAFF. The DNA is TGCGCCAGCACCGGGGAGGGCCCTGAAGCTTTCTTT. In this chain, TRBV5-1 is recombined with TRBJ1-1, with the D segment identity uncertain. Reading the germline V gene gives CDR1 SGHRS and CDR2 YFSETQ. The CDR3 holds 12 amino acids from the cysteine to the phenylalanine. Only the CDR3 DNA is retained, 36 bases long and in frame from the first base. V sheds 6 bases and J sheds 6 bases, leaving 12 bases between their ends.